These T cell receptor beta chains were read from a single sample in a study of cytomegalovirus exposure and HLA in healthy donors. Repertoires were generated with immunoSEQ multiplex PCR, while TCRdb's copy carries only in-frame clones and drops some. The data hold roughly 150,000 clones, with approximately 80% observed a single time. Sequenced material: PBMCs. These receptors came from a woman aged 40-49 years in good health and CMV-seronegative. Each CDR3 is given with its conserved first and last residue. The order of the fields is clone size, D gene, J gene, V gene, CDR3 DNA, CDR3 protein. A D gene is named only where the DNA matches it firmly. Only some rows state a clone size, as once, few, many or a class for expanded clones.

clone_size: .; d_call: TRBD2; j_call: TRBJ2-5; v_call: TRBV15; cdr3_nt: TGTGCCACCAGCAGAGGAGCGGGAGGTTCACAAGAGACCCAGTACTTC; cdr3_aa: CATSRGAGGSQETQYF
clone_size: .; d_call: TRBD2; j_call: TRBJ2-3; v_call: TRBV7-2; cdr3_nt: TGTGCCAGCATCGTAGCGGGGGGTAGCACAGATACGCAGTATTTT; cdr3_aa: CASIVAGGSTDTQYF
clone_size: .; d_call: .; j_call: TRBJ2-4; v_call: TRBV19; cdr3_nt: TGTGCCAGTCAAGACAGTTCACTAGCCAAAAACATTCAGTACTTC; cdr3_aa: CASQDSSLAKNIQYF
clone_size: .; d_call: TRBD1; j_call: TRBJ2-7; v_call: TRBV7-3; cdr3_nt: TGTGCCAGCAGCCAGGGACAGGGAGCCTACGAGCAGTACTTC; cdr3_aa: CASSQGQGAYEQYF
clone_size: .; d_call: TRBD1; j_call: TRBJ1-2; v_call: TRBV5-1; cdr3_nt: TGCGCCAGCAGCTTGGCAGGGGGCCATGGCTACACCTTC; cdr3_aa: CASSLAGGHGYTF
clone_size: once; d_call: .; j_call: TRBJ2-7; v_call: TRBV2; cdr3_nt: TGTGCCAGCAGTGAGGGGCACGGCTTCTCCTACGAGCAGTACTTC; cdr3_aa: CASSEGHGFSYEQYF
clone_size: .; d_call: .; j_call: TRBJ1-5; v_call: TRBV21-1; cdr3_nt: TGTGCCAGCAGCAAAGATACCTACTGTCGGCAGCCCCAGCATTTT; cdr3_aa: CASSKDTYCRQPQHF
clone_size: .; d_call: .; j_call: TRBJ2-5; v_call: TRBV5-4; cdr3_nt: TGTGCCAGCAGCTTGAGGGGGGGAGAGACCCAGTACTTC; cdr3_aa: CASSLRGGETQYF
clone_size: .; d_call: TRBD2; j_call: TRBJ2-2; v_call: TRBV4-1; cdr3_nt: TGCGCCAGCAGCAAGGAGACTAGCGGGACCACCGGGGAGCTGTTTTTT; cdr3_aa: CASSKETSGTTGELFF
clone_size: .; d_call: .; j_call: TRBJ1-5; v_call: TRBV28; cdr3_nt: TGTGCCAGCAGCCCCAGTAGCAATCAGCCCCAGCATTTT; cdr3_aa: CASSPSSNQPQHF
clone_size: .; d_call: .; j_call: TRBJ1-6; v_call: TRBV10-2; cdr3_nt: TGCGCCAGCAGTGAGTCTACGACAGGCGTCTATAATTCACCCCTCCACTTT; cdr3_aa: CASSESTTGVYNSPLHF
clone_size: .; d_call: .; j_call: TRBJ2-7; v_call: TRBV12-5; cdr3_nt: TGTGCTAGTGGCCAATCTGCCTGGGGCAGTGAGCAGTACTTC; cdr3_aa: CASGQSAWGSEQYF
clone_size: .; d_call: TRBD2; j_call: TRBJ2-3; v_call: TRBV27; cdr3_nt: TGTGCCAGCAGTCTGCGCGGGGGGTCGGGGCCAGATACGCAGTATTTT; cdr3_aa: CASSLRGGSGPDTQYF
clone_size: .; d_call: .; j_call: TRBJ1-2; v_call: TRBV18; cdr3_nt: TGTGCCAGCTCACCAGAACAGAGCTATGGCTACACCTTC; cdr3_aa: CASSPEQSYGYTF
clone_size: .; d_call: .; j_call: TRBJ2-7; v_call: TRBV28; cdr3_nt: TGTGCCAGCAGTTTTAAGGGGGGAGGGCCTCGCTACGAGCAGTACTTC; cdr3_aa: CASSFKGGGPRYEQYF
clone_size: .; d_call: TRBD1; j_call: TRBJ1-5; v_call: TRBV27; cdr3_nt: TGTGCCAGCAGGGCCCCAGGGGGCCTGCGGCCCCAGCATTTT; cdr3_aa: CASRAPGGLRPQHF
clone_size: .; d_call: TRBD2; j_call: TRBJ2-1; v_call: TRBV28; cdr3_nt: TGTGCCAGCAGTTTAGAAATGCGGGGGGGCTACTCCTACAATGAGCAGTTCTTC; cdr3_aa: CASSLEMRGGYSYNEQFF
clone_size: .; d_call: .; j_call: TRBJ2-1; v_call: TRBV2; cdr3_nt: TGTGCCAGCAGTGATGTGGGGTGGACAGACTACAATGAGCAGTTCTTC; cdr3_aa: CASSDVGWTDYNEQFF
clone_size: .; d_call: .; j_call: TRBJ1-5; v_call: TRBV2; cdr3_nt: TGTGCCAGCAGTGATGAATGGGACTATAGCAATCAGCCCCAGCATTTT; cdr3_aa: CASSDEWDYSNQPQHF
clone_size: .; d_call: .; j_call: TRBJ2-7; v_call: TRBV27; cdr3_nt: TGTGCCAGCAGTTTCAGTCTAGGAGGGTCCTACGAGCAGTACTTC; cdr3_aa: CASSFSLGGSYEQYF
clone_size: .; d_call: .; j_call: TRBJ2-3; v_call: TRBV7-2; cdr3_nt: TGTGCCAGCAGCTTGCTAGACGGCACAGATACGCAGTATTTT; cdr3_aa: CASSLLDGTDTQYF
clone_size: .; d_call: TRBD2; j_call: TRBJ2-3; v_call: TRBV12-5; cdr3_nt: TGTGCTAGTGGTTTGACCTCCTCAGCGGGGTTCACAGATACGCAGTATTTT; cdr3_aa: CASGLTSSAGFTDTQYF
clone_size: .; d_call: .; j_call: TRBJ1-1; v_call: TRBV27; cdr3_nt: TGTGCCAGCAGCCCTATCGGCGGGGGTTTCTTGAACACTGAAGCTTTCTTT; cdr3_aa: CASSPIGGGFLNTEAFF
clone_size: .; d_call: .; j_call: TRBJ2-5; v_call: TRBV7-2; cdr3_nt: TGTGCCAGCAGCGGGCAGGGGACCCAGTACTTC; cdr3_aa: CASSGQGTQYF
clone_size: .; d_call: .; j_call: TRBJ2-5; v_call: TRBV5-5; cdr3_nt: TGTGCCAGCAGCTTGGCACCTGGGGGCCGGGAGACCCAGTACTTC; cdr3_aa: CASSLAPGGRETQYF
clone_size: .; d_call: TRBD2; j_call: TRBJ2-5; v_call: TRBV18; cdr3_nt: TGTGCCAGCTCACCCCGTGTAGCGGGGGAAGAGACCCAGTACTTC; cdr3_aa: CASSPRVAGEETQYF
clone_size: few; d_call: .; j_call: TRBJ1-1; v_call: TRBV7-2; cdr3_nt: TGTGCCAGCAGCCCCCCCAGGGAAAGCACTGAAGCTTTCTTT; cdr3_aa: CASSPPRESTEAFF
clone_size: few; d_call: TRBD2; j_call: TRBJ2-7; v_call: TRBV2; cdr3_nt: TGTGCCAGCAGTGGAGGCGGGAGGCCTTCCTACGAGCAGTACTTC; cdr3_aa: CASSGGGRPSYEQYF
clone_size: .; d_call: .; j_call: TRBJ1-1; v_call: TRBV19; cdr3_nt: TGTGCCAGTAGTATGGGTAAGACAGTCACTGAAGCTTTCTTT; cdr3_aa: CASSMGKTVTEAFF
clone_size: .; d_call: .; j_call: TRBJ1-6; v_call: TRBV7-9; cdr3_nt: TGTGCCAGCAGGGGACCGGGGGGAGATAATTCACCCCTCCACTTT; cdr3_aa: CASRGPGGDNSPLHF
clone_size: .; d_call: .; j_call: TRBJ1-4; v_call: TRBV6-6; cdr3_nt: TGTGCCAGCAGTTCCCCTGTCTCTGCAACTAATGAAAAACTGTTTTTT; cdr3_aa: CASSSPVSATNEKLFF
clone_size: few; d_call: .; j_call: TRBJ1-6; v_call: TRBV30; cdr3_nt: TGTGCCTGGAGCTACTTTACAGGGTTTAATTCACCCCTCCACTTT; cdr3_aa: CAWSYFTGFNSPLHF
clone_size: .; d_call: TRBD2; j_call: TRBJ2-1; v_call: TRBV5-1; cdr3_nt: TGCGCCAGCACCCCGACTAGCGGGAGTACCAATGAGCAGTTCTTC; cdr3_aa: CASTPTSGSTNEQFF
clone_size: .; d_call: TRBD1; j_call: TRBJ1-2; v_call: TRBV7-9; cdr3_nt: TGTTCCAGCAGCTTTTTAACAGGGGACCTTGGCTACACCTTC; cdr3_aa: CSSSFLTGDLGYTF
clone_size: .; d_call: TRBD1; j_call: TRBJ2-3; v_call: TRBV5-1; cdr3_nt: TGCGCCAGCAGCCCGGGACAGGGGTGGACAGATACGCAGTATTTT; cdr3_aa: CASSPGQGWTDTQYF
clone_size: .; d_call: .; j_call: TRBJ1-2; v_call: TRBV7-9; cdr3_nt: TGTTCCAGCAGCCCCAGGATCAACTATGGCTACACCTTC; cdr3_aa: CSSSPRINYGYTF
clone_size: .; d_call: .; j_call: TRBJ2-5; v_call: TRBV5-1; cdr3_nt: TGCGCCAGCAGCTTGATCGGCAGGGTGGTTTACGGGACCCAGTACTTC; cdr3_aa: CASSLIGRVVYGTQYF
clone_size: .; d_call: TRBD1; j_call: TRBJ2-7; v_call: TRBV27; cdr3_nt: TGTGCCAGCGCGTGGACAGGGGGAGTCTACGAGCAGTACTTC; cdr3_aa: CASAWTGGVYEQYF
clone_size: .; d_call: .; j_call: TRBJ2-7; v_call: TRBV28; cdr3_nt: TGTGCTAGTTTCAAGCAGAAGGCGGCATACGAGCAGTACTTC; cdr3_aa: CASFKQKAAYEQYF
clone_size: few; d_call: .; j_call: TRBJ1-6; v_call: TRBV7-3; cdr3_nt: TGTGCCAGCAGCTTGAGATGGAATTCACCCCTCCACTTT; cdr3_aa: CASSLRWNSPLHF
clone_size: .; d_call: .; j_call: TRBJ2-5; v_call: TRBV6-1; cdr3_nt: TGTGCCAGCACCCGAAACCGGGGGGCGGGGACCCAGTACTTC; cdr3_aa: CASTRNRGAGTQYF
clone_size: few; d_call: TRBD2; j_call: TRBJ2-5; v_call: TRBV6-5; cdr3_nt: TGTGCCAGCAGTTATTTAGGCGGGAGGAGGAGAGAGACCCAGTACTTC; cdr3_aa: CASSYLGGRRRETQYF
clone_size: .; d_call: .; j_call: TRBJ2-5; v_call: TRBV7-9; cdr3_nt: TGTGCCAGCAGCTTCGGTCTAGAGGCAGAGACCCAGTACTTC; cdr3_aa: CASSFGLEAETQYF
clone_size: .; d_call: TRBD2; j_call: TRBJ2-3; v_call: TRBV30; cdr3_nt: TGTGCCTGGGCCAGCGGGGTTAGCACAGATACGCAGTATTTT; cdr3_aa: CAWASGVSTDTQYF
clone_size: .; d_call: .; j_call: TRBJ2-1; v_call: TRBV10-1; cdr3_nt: TGCGCCAGCAGTGAGGGAGTGAGGCAGTTCTTC; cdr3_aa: CASSEGVRQFF
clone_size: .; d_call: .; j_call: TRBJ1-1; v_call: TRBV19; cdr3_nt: TGTGCCAGTAGTATAGAACGAGGGTCTGAAGCTTTCTTT; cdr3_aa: CASSIERGSEAFF
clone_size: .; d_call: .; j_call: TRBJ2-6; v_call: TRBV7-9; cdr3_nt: TGTGCCAGCAGCAAGGAGGCTGGGGCCAACGTCCTGACTTTC; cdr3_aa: CASSKEAGANVLTF
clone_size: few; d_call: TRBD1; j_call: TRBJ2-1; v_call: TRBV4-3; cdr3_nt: TGCGCCAGCAGCCAAGACAGGGGGCCCTACAATGAGCAGTTCTTC; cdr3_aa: CASSQDRGPYNEQFF